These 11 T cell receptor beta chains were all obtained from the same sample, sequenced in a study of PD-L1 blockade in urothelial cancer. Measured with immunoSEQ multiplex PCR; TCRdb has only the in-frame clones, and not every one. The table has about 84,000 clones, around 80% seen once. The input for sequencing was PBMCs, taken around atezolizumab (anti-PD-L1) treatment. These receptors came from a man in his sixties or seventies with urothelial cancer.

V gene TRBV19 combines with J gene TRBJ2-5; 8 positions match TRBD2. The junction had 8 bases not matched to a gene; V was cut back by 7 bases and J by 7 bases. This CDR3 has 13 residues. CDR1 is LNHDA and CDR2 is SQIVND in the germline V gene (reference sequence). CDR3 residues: CASTSSGFGTQYF. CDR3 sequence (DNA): TGTGCCAGTACCTCTAGCGGGTTTGGGACCCAGTACTTC.

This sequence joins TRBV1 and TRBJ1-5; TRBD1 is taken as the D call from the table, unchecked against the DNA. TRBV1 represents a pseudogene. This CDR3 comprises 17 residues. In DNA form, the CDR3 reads TGCACCAGCAGCCAAGATTTGGCAGGGCCCTTCAATCAGCCCCAGCATTTT. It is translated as CTSSQDLAGPFNQPQHF.

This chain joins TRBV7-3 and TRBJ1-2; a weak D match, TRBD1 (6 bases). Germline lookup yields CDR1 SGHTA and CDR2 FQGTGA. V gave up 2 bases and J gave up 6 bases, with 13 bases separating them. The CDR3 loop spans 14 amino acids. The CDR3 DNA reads TGTGCCAGCAGCTTAGGTGATGGGGGCGATGGCTACACCTTC. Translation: CASSLGDGGDGYTF.

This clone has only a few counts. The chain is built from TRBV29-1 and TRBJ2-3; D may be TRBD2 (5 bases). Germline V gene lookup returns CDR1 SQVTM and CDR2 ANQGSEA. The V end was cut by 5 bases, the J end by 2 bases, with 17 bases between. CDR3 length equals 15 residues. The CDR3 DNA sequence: TGCAGCGTTTTCGGCAGGACTTCCGCCACAGATACGCAGTATTTT. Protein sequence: CSVFGRTSATDTQYF.

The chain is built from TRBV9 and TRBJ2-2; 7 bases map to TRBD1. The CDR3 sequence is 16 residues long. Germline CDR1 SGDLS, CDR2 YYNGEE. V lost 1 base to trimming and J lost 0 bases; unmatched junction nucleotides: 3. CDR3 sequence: CASSVPQGANTGELFF. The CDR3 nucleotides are TGTGCCAGCAGCGTACCTCAGGGGGCGAACACCGGGGAGCTGTTTTTT.

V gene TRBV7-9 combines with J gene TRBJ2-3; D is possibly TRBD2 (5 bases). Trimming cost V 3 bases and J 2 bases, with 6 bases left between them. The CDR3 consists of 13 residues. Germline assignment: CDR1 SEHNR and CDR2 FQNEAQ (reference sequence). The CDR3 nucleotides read TGTGCCAGCAGCTTCGGACTCACAGATACGCAGTATTTT. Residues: CASSFGLTDTQYF. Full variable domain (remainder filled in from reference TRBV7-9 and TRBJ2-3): DTGVSQNPRHKITKRGQNVTFRCDPISEHNRLYWYRQTLGQGPEFLTYFQNEAQLEKSRLLSDRFSAERPKGSFSTLEIQRTEQGDSAMYLCASSFGLTDTQYFGPGTRLTVL.

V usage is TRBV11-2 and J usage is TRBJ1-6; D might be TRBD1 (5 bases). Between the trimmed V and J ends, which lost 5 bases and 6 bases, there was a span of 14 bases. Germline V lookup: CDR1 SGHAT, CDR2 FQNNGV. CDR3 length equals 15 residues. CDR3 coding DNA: TGTGCCAGCAGCCCGTTCGGGGGAGGTAATTCACCCCTCCACTTT. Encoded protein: CASSPFGGGNSPLHF.

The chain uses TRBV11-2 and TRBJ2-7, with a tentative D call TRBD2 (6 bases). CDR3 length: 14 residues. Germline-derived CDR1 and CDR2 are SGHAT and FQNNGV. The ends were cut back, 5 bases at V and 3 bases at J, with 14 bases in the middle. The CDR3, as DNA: TGTGCCAGCAGCCCCACCGGGACTTACTACGAGCAGTACTTC. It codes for CASSPTGTYYEQYF.

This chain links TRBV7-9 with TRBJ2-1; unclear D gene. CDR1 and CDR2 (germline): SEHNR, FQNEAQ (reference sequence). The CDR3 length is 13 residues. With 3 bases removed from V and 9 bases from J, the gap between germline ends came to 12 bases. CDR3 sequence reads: CASSFNVESEQFF. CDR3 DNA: TGTGCCAGCAGCTTCAACGTGGAGAGTGAGCAGTTCTTC.

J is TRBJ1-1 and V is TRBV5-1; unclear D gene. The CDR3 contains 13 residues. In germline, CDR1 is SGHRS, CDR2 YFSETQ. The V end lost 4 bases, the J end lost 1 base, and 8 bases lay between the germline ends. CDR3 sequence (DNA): TGCGCCAGCAGCGCGTCCACGAACACTGAAGCTTTCTTT. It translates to CASSASTNTEAFF.

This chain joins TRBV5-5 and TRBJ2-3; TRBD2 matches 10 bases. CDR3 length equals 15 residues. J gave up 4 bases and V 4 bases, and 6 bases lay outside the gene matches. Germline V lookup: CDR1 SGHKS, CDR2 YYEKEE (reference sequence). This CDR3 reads CASSPLAGVSDTQYF. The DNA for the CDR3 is TGTGCCAGCAGCCCGCTAGCGGGAGTCTCAGATACGCAGTATTTT.